Each of the 14 T cell receptor beta chains below was sequenced from the same sample in a study of cytomegalovirus exposure and HLA in healthy donors. It was with 60 Vbeta and 13 Jbeta primers that the PCR ran. The repertoire was sequenced with immunoSEQ multiplex PCR; TCRdb's copy has only in-frame clones and lacks some. The sample table sets out tens of thousands of clones. The sample comprised PBMCs. The receptors come from a woman aged 40 to 50 in good health and CMV-seronegative.

The chain recombines TRBV4-3 with TRBJ1-2; 7 bases are a match to TRBD1. CDR1 and CDR2 (germline): LGHNA, YSLEER. There are 14 residues in the CDR3. The V segment lost 6 bases and the J segment 4 bases; nucleotides outside the gene matches: 8. The CDR3 is CASRPGTAGYGYTF. CDR3 nucleotide sequence: TGCGCCAGCAGACCAGGGACAGCCGGCTATGGCTACACCTTC.

V gene TRBV6-5 combines with J gene TRBJ1-1; D is possibly TRBD1 (6 bases). The germline CDR1 and CDR2 sequences are MNHEY and SVGAGI. The CDR3 consists of 14 residues. The V and J ends lost 2 bases and 0 bases respectively, with 7 bases between them. DNA for the CDR3: TGTGCCAGCAGTTACACAGGGATGAACACTGAAGCTTTCTTT. Protein sequence: CASSYTGMNTEAFF.

The V call is TRBV27, the J call TRBJ1-2; 8 bases map to TRBD1. CDR3 length: 14 amino acids. Germline V lookup: CDR1 MNHEY, CDR2 SMNVEV (reference sequence). Losses at the gene ends were 6 bases for V and 4 bases for J; bases not matched to a gene: 7. DNA for the CDR3: TGTGCCAGCAGCCGTACAGGGGGTGGCTATGGCTACACCTTC. Amino acid sequence: CASSRTGGGYGYTF.

The chain is built from TRBV15 and TRBJ2-3; 11 positions match TRBD2. The CDR3 covers 16 residues. V shed 5 bases and J 4 bases; nucleotides not matched to a gene: 8. CDR1 is LNHNV, CDR2 YYDKDF, per germline (reference sequence). The DNA for the CDR3 is TGTGCCACCAGCCCAGGACTAGCGGGTAAGGCAGATACGCAGTATTTT. Amino acids: CATSPGLAGKADTQYF.

The V call is TRBV4-3, the J call TRBJ1-3; D is unclear. The germline V and J ends were trimmed by 1 base and 0 bases, with 10 bases remaining between them. The V gene's germline CDR1 is LGHNA and CDR2 YSLEER. CDR3 length equals 16 residues. The CDR3: CASSQVPPSSGNTIYF. CDR3 nucleotides: TGCGCCAGCAGCCAAGTTCCGCCGAGCTCTGGAAACACCATATATTTT.

The V call is TRBV6-1, the J call TRBJ2-1; unclear D gene. The CDR3 extends over 12 amino acids. Germline values: CDR1 MNHNS, CDR2 SASEGT. The V end was cut by 6 bases, the J end by 10 bases, with 13 bases between. Written as DNA, the CDR3 is TGTGCCAGCAGCCCCACGGGTGACGAGCAGTTCTTC. Residues: CASSPTGDEQFF.

In DNA form, the CDR3 reads TGTGCCAGCAGTGCCCGGGACAGCTATGGCTACACCTTC. It encodes CASSARDSYGYTF. The chain recombines TRBV6-5 with TRBJ1-2; 7 nucleotides line up with TRBD1. Germline loops: CDR1 MNHEY, CDR2 SVGAGI. The CDR3 is made up of 13 amino acids. With V trimmed by 5 bases and J by 4 bases, 4 bases remained unmatched.

The chain is built from TRBV10-3 and TRBJ2-7; 12 bases map to TRBD2. Germline V gives CDR1 ENHRY, CDR2 SYGVKD. V shed 6 bases and J 5 bases; nucleotides not matched to a gene: 8. This CDR3 contains 15 residues. The chain's CDR3 is CAISPRLAGVHEQYF. Here the CDR3 DNA reads TGTGCCATCAGCCCTCGACTAGCGGGAGTCCACGAGCAGTACTTC.

The rearrangement uses TRBV10-3 and TRBJ1-2; D is unclear. The V end was cut by 11 bases, the J end by 5 bases, with 18 bases between. Germline V gene lookup returns CDR1 ENHRY and CDR2 SYGVKD. The CDR3 runs 13 residues. This chain's CDR3 is CALVQRSLYGYTF. The CDR3 region has the DNA TGTGCCCTCGTACAAAGGAGTCTATATGGCTACACCTTC.

About this clone itself: Other DNA sequences within the sample encode an identical CDR3. The chain carries TRBV5-1 and TRBJ2-5; D is possibly TRBD1 (6 bases). Germline CDR1 reads SGHRS; CDR2 reads YFSETQ. The CDR3 length is 15 residues. Trimming shortened V by 0 bases and J by 4 bases, and 13 bases separated the two germline ends. CDR3 region: CASSLEGRGSETQYF. The CDR3 region has the DNA TGCGCCAGCAGCTTGGAGGGCAGGGGTTCAGAGACCCAGTACTTC.

This sequence joins TRBV15 and TRBJ2-1, with 8 bases identical to TRBD2. V was clipped by 2 bases and J by 6 bases; unmatched bases: 12. Germline V gene lookup returns CDR1 LNHNV and CDR2 YYDKDF (reference sequence). This CDR3 has 17 residues. The CDR3 loop reads CATSRQFRSGIGNEQFF. The CDR3 nucleotides are TGTGCCACCAGCAGACAGTTTCGTAGCGGGATAGGCAATGAGCAGTTCTTC.

V usage is TRBV29-1 and J usage is TRBJ2-3; possible D gene TRBD2, 6 bases. V was trimmed by 6 bases and J by 2 bases, leaving 18 bases between them. The CDR3 is 15 amino acids. CDR1 and CDR2 from the germline V gene are SQVTM and ANQGSEA. In DNA, the CDR3 is TGCAGCGTCGACGAACCGCGGGGTTACACAGATACGCAGTATTTT. This gives the protein CSVDEPRGYTDTQYF.

The J gene is TRBJ1-3, the V gene TRBV6-5, with unresolved D. This CDR3 contains 16 residues. The ends were cut back, 0 bases at V and 4 bases at J, with 13 bases in the middle. Germline CDR1 MNHEY, CDR2 SVGAGI. The DNA for the CDR3 is TGTGCCAGCAGTTACTCGAGGCAGTCGGCCGGAAACACCATATATTTT. Its translation is CASSYSRQSAGNTIYF.

The chain is built from TRBV5-1 and TRBJ2-5; possibly TRBD2 for D (5 bases). Germline values: CDR1 SGHRS, CDR2 YFSETQ. V was clipped by 0 bases and J by 5 bases, with 11 bases between them. The CDR3 is 14 amino acids. The CDR3 DNA sequence: TGCGCCAGCAGCTTGGCGCTAGGAGGCGAGACCCAGTACTTC. This sequence encodes CASSLALGGETQYF.